Presented here are 5 T cell receptor beta chains from one specimen sequenced in a study of shared clonotypes between healthy human individuals. Sequencing used immunoSEQ multiplex PCR; TCRdb keeps in-frame clones, though not all of them. Found here are 2.5 million or so clones, 90% to 95% of them singletons; the top ten hold roughly 0.15%. The sequenced sample consisted of naive CD4+ T cells sorted from blood. Subset here: CD45RA+ positively selected. The receptors here all came from a man younger than 30 in good health.

V is TRBV19 and J is TRBJ2-2; D may be TRBD1 or TRBD2 (5 bases each). Germline V lookup: CDR1 LNHDA, CDR2 SQIVND (reference sequence). This CDR3 is 15 amino acids long. V lost 5 bases to trimming and J lost 4 bases, with 14 bases between them. The CDR3 bases are TGTGCCAGTAGTCCCCGGGACGAATTCACCGGGGAGCTGTTTTTT. Its protein product is CASSPRDEFTGELFF.

V is TRBV30 and J is TRBJ1-6; D is perhaps TRBD1 (6 bases). Looked up from germline, CDR1 is GTSNPN and CDR2 is SVGIG (reference sequence). Trimming took 4 bases from V and 9 from J, leaving 16 bases between them. The CDR3 covers 14 residues. The CDR3 reads CAWTQQGLSSPLHF. The CDR3 DNA sequence: TGTGCCTGGACTCAGCAGGGGCTTAGTTCACCCCTCCACTTT.

As to this clone: The same CDR3 arises from other DNA sequences in this sample as well. This rearrangement joins TRBV10-3 to TRBJ2-3, with 12 bases aligning to TRBD2. Germline loops: CDR1 ENHRY, CDR2 SYGVKD. The CDR3 has 15 residues. V lost 3 bases and J lost 6; bases outside the gene matches: 4. The CDR3 here is CAISEGLAGKDTQYF. DNA for the CDR3: TGTGCCATCAGTGAAGGACTAGCGGGAAAGGATACGCAGTATTTT.

Comment on this clone: Other nucleotide sequences from this sample produce the same CDR3. This chain uses TRBV5-6 with TRBJ2-3, with D uncertain. CDR3 length: 12 amino acids. Trimming shortened V by 0 bases and J by 5 bases, and 4 bases separated the two germline ends. The germline V gene has CDR1 SGHDT and CDR2 YYEEEE. Here the CDR3 DNA reads TGTGCCAGCAGCTTGGGGCTAGATACGCAGTATTTT. Amino acid sequence: CASSLGLDTQYF.

The chain has TRBV9 and TRBJ1-3; TRBD1 matches at 7 bases. Germline V gene data show CDR1 as SGDLS and CDR2 as YYNGEE. Trimming cost V 4 bases and J 2 bases; bases outside gene matches: 9. The CDR3 has 16 amino acids. CDR3 protein: CASSPGQDITGNTIYF. CDR3 in DNA: TGTGCCAGCAGCCCCGGACAGGATATAACTGGAAACACCATATATTTT.